A selection of T cell receptor beta chains follows, all from one sample in a study of molecular identifiers for immune sequencing clone quantification. From the PCR reads, TCRdb called clonotypes with MiXCR, one entry per CDR3 protein. The table includes some 97,000 distinct CDR3 sequences, under 40% detected once. The specimen was naive CD8+ T cells from blood, with Jurkat cell RNA spiked in. Source of these receptors: a human donor in good health. Some libraries in this study had Jurkat cell RNA spiked in. Both conserved end residues are part of each CDR3. The order of the fields is D gene, J gene, V gene, clone size, CDR3 protein, CDR3 DNA. The D gene is left open where the match is weak. Rows may omit the clone size; those that give it use once, few, many or a size class.

>.|TRBJ2-2|TRBV20-1|many
CSASLWDTGELFF
TGCAGTGCTAGCCTGTGGGACACCGGGGAGCTGTTTTTT
>.|TRBJ2-7|TRBV11-2|.
CAGSPGAGGDEQYF
TGTGCCGGCAGCCCGGGGGCGGGTGGCGACGAGCAGTACTTC
>.|TRBJ1-5|TRBV28|.
CASSFTQGGYSNQLQHF
TGTGCCAGCAGTTTCACACAGGGAGGGTATAGCAATCAGCTCCAGCATTTT
>TRBD1|TRBJ2-7|TRBV6-5|.
CANSYKSGGDEQYF
TGTGCCAACAGTTACAAGTCAGGGGGCGACGAGCAGTACTTC
>.|TRBJ2-5|TRBV5-5|medium-sized
CASSLASEGVPNQETQYF
TGTGCCAGCAGCTTGGCCAGTGAGGGGGTGCCCAACCAAGAGACCCAGTACTTC
>.|TRBJ1-1|TRBV9|many
CASSVGATPNTEAFF
TGTGCCAGCAGCGTAGGGGCAACTCCGAACACTGAAGCTTTCTTT
>TRBD1|TRBJ2-7|TRBV11-2|.
CASSSTSGQGFHEQYF
TGTGCCAGCAGCTCGACTTCGGGACAGGGTTTCCACGAGCAGTACTTC
>.|TRBJ2-1|TRBV6-2/TRBV6-3|few
CASGDSYNEQFF
TGTGCCAGCGGCGACTCATACAATGAGCAGTTCTTC
>.|TRBJ2-5|TRBV28|many
CASSLPTGGGETQYF
TGTGCCAGCAGTTTACCCACCGGGGGCGGTGAGACCCAGTACTTC
>.|TRBJ1-1|TRBV28|many
CASSSRDHTEAFF
TGTGCCAGCAGTTCAAGGGACCACACTGAAGCTTTCTTT
>TRBD2|TRBJ2-2|TRBV7-2|few
CASPTQTSGRPSTGELFF
TGTGCCAGCCCTACTCAGACTAGCGGGAGGCCAAGCACCGGGGAGCTGTTTTTT
>.|TRBJ2-4|TRBV20-1|many
CSASEEWWAKNIQYF
TGCAGTGCTAGTGAGGAGTGGTGGGCCAAAAACATTCAGTACTTC
>.|TRBJ2-7|TRBV10-2|.
CASSEPRAASTYF
TGCGCCAGCAGTGAGCCCCGGGCTGCCTCGACGTACTTC
>.|TRBJ1-1|TRBV7-7|.
CASSLSRNTEAFF
TGTGCCAGCAGCTTAAGTAGGAACACTGAAGCTTTCTTT
>TRBD2|TRBJ2-5|TRBV28|.
CASSLGTSAGNGAQETQYF
TGTGCCAGCAGTTTGGGGACTAGCGCTGGGAATGGGGCCCAAGAGACCCAGTACTTC
>.|TRBJ2-1|TRBV2|.
CASSEGQFF
TGTGCCAGCAGTGAGGGGCAGTTCTTC
>TRBD1|TRBJ2-3|TRBV20-1|many
CSAVVGDRATDTQYF
TGCAGTGCCGTTGTAGGGGACAGGGCAACAGATACGCAGTATTTT
>.|TRBJ1-5|TRBV27|many
CASSLFGNQPQHF
TGTGCCAGCAGTTTATTCGGTAATCAGCCCCAGCATTTT
>.|TRBJ2-5|TRBV12-3/TRBV12-4|many
CASSLGWGQETQYF
TGTGCCAGCAGTCTGGGGTGGGGCCAGGAGACCCAGTACTTC
>TRBD2|TRBJ2-7|TRBV7-6|.
CASSLVGGAGGPSEQYF
TGTGCCAGCAGCTTAGTGGGGGGCGCGGGAGGGCCATCCGAGCAGTACTTC
>.|TRBJ1-4|TRBV14|few
CASSQWGGEKLFF
TGTGCCAGCAGCCAGTGGGGAGGTGAAAAACTGTTTTTT
>.|TRBJ2-5|TRBV20-1|.
CSAQADTQQETQYF
TGCAGTGCCCAGGCGGACACTCAACAAGAGACCCAGTACTTC
>TRBD1|TRBJ2-1|TRBV7-2|.
CASSLSFVDRVYNEQFF
TGTGCCAGCAGCTTAAGTTTCGTGGACAGGGTCTACAATGAGCAGTTCTTC
>TRBD2|TRBJ2-5|TRBV4-1|many
CASSQTTSGGETQYF
TGCGCCAGCAGCCAAACCACTAGCGGAGGAGAGACCCAGTACTTC
>.|TRBJ2-5|TRBV12-3/TRBV12-4|few
CASSPDWKTQYF
TGTGCCAGCAGCCCTGATTGGAAGACCCAGTACTTC
>.|TRBJ1-1|TRBV28|few
CASSPPGHFVAEAFF
TGTGCCAGCAGTCCCCCGGGCCACTTCGTGGCTGAAGCTTTCTTT
>.|TRBJ2-6|TRBV9|many
CASSVNTNSGANVLTF
TGTGCCAGCAGCGTGAACACGAATTCCGGGGCCAACGTCCTGACTTTC
>.|TRBJ2-7|TRBV5-1|.
CASRRKDHF
TGCGCCAGCAGACGGAAGGACCACTTC
>TRBD2|TRBJ2-3|TRBV19|few
CASKASGSPTDTQYF
TGTGCCAGTAAAGCTAGCGGGAGCCCCACAGATACGCAGTATTTT
>.|TRBJ2-5|TRBV29-1|many
CSVEEGRGETQYF
TGCAGCGTTGAAGAGGGCAGGGGAGAGACCCAGTACTTC
>.|TRBJ1-5|TRBV4-3|.
CASSQAPLPTLDSNQPQHF
TGCGCCAGCAGCCAAGCCCCCCTTCCGACACTTGATAGCAATCAGCCCCAGCATTTT
>TRBD2|TRBJ2-3|TRBV9|few
CASSEPASGYTQYF
TGTGCCAGCAGCGAGCCGGCTAGCGGATATACGCAGTATTTT
>TRBD2|TRBJ2-2|TRBV3-1|many
CASSPGLASPGELFF
TGTGCCAGCAGCCCGGGACTAGCGTCCCCCGGGGAGCTGTTTTTT
>.|TRBJ2-2|TRBV12-3/TRBV12-4|.
CAVKTNTGELFF
TGTGCCGTCAAGACGAACACCGGGGAGCTGTTTTTT
>.|TRBJ2-1|TRBV28|.
CVSSPTLGLTGSYNEQFF
TGTGTCAGCAGTCCCACCCTAGGATTAACGGGATCCTACAATGAGCAGTTCTTC
>TRBD1|TRBJ2-2|TRBV5-4|.
CASSFHRGLSNTGELFF
TGTGCCAGCAGCTTCCACAGGGGGCTATCGAACACCGGGGAGCTGTTTTTT
>.|TRBJ2-2|TRBV20-1|many
CSARDWQGNTGELFF
TGCAGTGCTAGAGATTGGCAGGGGAACACCGGGGAGCTGTTTTTT
>.|TRBJ2-1|TRBV6-2/TRBV6-3|.
CASSYYGQHFNGQFF
TGCGCCAGCAGTTACTACGGACAGCACTTTAATGGGCAGTTCTTC
>TRBD1|TRBJ2-1|TRBV5-6|few
CASSLGTGDNEQFF
TGTGCCAGCAGCTTGGGGACAGGGGACAATGAGCAGTTCTTC
>.|TRBJ1-1|TRBV13|.
CASSGTENTEAFF
TGTGCCAGCAGCGGGACGGAAAACACTGAAGCTTTCTTT
>.|TRBJ2-7|TRBV9|.
CASGVGSGRSYELYF
TGTGCCAGCGGCGTAGGTTCGGGCCGATCCTACGAGCTGTACTTC
>TRBD2|TRBJ2-3|TRBV6-5|.
CASSYPSGSTDTQYF
TGTGCCAGCAGTTACCCTAGCGGGAGTACAGATACGCAGTATTTT
>.|TRBJ1-4|TRBV28|many
CASLTAFNEKLFF
TGTGCCAGCTTGACAGCGTTTAATGAAAAACTGTTTTTT
>.|TRBJ2-6|TRBV5-4|.
CASSLSGGGVNVLTF
TGTGCCAGCAGCTTGTCGGGAGGGGGCGTCAACGTCCTGACTTTC
>TRBD2|TRBJ2-4|TRBV12-3/TRBV12-4|many
CASSWVAGGAAKNIQYF
TGTGCCAGCAGTTGGGTAGCGGGAGGGGCAGCCAAAAACATTCAGTACTTC
>TRBD1|TRBJ1-5|TRBV6-2/TRBV6-3|many
CATRDRSNQPQHF
TGTGCCACCCGGGACAGAAGCAATCAGCCCCAGCATTTT
>.|TRBJ2-4|TRBV13|many
CASSLEQGVNIQYF
TGTGCCAGCAGCTTAGAACAAGGTGTAAACATTCAGTACTTC
>TRBD2|TRBJ2-1|TRBV7-9|.
CASSSGLAGVMVNEQLF
TGTGCCAGCAGCTCGGGACTAGCGGGAGTTATGGTCAATGAGCAGCTCTTC
>.|TRBJ1-4|TRBV5-1|.
CASSPDEGEKLYF
TGCGCCAGCAGCCCGGACGAGGGCGAAAAACTGTATTTT
>TRBD2|TRBJ2-3|TRBV12-3/TRBV12-4|few
CASSYGGGTQYF
TGTGCCAGCAGTTACGGGGGGGGTACGCAGTATTTT
>.|TRBJ1-1|TRBV1|.
CTSSQDAGGSVTEAFF
TGCACCAGCAGCCAAGACGCCGGGGGTTCGGTGACTGAAGCTTTCTTT
>.|TRBJ2-7|TRBV12-3/TRBV12-4|.
CASSLALGSEQYF
TGTGCCAGCAGTTTAGCGTTGGGGTCCGAGCAGTACTTC
>.|TRBJ2-3|TRBV6-1|few
CASSEDWVLSDTQYF
TGTGCCAGCAGTGAGGATTGGGTCTTGTCAGATACGCAGTATTTT
>.|TRBJ2-7|TRBV4-1|many
CASSPASDEQYF
TGCGCCAGCAGCCCGGCTAGCGACGAGCAGTACTTC
>.|TRBJ2-2|TRBV6-2/TRBV6-3|.
CASSSRTIRTNSPPGELFF
TGTGCCAGCAGTTCACGGACGATCAGAACAAACTCGCCCCCCGGGGAGCTGTTTTTT
>.|TRBJ2-6|TRBV2|once
CASSDRENGANVLTF
TGTGCCAGCAGTGACAGGGAGAATGGGGCCAACGTCCTGACTTTC
>TRBD2|TRBJ2-7|TRBV2|few
CASSEWPSGSYEQYF
TGTGCCAGCAGTGAATGGCCTAGCGGGTCCTACGAGCAGTACTTC
>.|TRBJ2-1|TRBV7-9|.
CASSLRYSGTETQFF
TGTGCCAGCAGCTTAAGGTATTCGGGAACAGAGACCCAGTTCTTC
>TRBD2|TRBJ2-7|TRBV6-5|few
CASSYSGTSSYEQYF
TGTGCCAGCAGTTACTCGGGGACTAGCTCCTACGAGCAGTACTTC
>.|TRBJ2-3|TRBV4-1|.
CASGQDPGDTDTRYF
TGCGCCAGCGGCCAAGACCCGGGAGACACAGATACGCGGTATTTT